Shown below are 5 T cell receptor beta chains from a single sample sequenced in a study of blood T cell repertoires in COVID-19. Using immunoSEQ multiplex PCR, the repertoire was profiled, and TCRdb retains in-frame clones only, with some absent. The sample holds under 95,000 clones, 75% to 90% seen once. The sequenced sample was peripheral blood. The receptors stem from a woman aged 80 or older with active or convalescent COVID-19.

This chain links TRBV5-6 with TRBJ1-4, with unresolved D. The germline V gene has CDR1 SGHDT and CDR2 YYEEEE. CDR3 length equals 14 residues. Trimming removed 4 bases from V and 7 bases from J, with 14 bases in between. CDR3 loop: CASSRYGYGEKLFF. The DNA of the CDR3 is TGTGCCAGCAGCCGATACGGGTATGGTGAAAAACTGTTTTTT.

This chain joins TRBV10-3 and TRBJ2-2, with 8 bases aligning to TRBD1. CDR1 is ENHRY, CDR2 SYGVKD, per germline. The trim removed 6 bases at V and 0 bases at J, leaving 6 bases unmatched. This CDR3 is 16 amino acids long. CDR3 in DNA: TGTGCCATCAGCGACCCGGGACAGGCGAACACCGGGGAGCTGTTTTTT. Its translation: CAISDPGQANTGELFF.

This chain joins TRBV28 and TRBJ1-4; no reliable D call. Germline CDR1 MDHEN, CDR2 SYDVKM. Trimming removed 2 bases from V and 7 bases from J, with 11 bases in between. The CDR3 runs 14 residues. The CDR3 reads CASSLGGKGEKLFF. In DNA form, the CDR3 reads TGTGCCAGCAGTTTAGGCGGGAAAGGTGAAAAACTGTTTTTT.

This clone was detected only once. The rearrangement links TRBV19 to TRBJ1-2; no firm D call. With 0 bases removed from V and 2 bases from J, the gap between germline ends came to 7 bases. Germline loops: CDR1 LNHDA, CDR2 SQIVND (reference sequence). The CDR3 loop spans 14 amino acids. The CDR3, as DNA: TGTGCCAGTAGTATAGATTGGCGGAACTATGGCTACACCTTC. This sequence encodes CASSIDWRNYGYTF.

The J gene is TRBJ1-2, the V gene TRBV13; no reliable D call. V was trimmed by 4 bases and J by 2 bases, leaving 11 bases between them. The CDR3 has 14 amino acids. Germline lookup yields CDR1 PRHDT and CDR2 FYEKMQ (reference sequence). This CDR3 reads CASSYPAANYGYTF. The CDR3 region has the DNA TGTGCCAGCAGCTACCCGGCGGCGAACTATGGCTACACCTTC.